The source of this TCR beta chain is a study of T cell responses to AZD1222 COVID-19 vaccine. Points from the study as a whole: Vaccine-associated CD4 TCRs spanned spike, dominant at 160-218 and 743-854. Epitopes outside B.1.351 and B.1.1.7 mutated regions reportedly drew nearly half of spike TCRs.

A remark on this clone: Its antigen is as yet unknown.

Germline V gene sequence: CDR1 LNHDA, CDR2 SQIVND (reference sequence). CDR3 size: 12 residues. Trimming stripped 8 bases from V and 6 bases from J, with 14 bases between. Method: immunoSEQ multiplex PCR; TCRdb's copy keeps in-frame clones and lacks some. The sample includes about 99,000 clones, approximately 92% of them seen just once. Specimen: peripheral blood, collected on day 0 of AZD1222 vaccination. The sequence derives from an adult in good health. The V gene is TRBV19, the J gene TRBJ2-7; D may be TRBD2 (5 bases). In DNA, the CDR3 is TGTGCCAGTCGCCCGGAGGACGGCGAGCAGTACTTC. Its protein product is CASRPEDGEQYF.